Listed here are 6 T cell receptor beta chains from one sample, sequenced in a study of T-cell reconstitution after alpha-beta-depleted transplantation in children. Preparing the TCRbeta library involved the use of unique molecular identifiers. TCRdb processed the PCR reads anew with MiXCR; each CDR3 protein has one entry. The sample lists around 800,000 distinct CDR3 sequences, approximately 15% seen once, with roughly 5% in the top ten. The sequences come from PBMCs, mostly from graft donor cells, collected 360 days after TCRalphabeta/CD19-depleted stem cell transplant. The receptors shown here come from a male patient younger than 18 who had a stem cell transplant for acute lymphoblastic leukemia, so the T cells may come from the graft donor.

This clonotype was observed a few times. For the CDR3, the DNA is TGTGCCAGCAGCCCTGGACTAGCGGGAGGACGAAAGACCCAGTACTTC. This sequence encodes CASSPGLAGGRKTQYF. The J gene is TRBJ2-5, the V gene TRBV7-3; TRBD2 matches at 14 bases. CDR1 SGHTA and CDR2 FQGTGA come from the germline V gene. V lost 5 bases, J lost 6 bases, and 8 bases stayed unmatched. The CDR3 loop spans 16 amino acids.

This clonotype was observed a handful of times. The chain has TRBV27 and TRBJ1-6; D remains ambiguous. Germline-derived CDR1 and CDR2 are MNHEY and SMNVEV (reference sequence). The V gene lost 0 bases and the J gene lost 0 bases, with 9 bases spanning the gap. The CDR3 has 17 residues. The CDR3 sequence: CASSLSAESSYNSPLHF. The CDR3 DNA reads TGTGCCAGCAGTTTATCCGCAGAAAGCTCCTATAATTCACCCCTCCACTTT.

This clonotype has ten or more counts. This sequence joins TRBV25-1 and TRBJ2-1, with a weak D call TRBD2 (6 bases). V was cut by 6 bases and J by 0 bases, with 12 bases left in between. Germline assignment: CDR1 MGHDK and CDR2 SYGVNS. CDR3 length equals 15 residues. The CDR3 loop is CASRVGGASYNEQFF. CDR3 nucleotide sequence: TGTGCCAGCAGAGTCGGGGGAGCCTCCTACAATGAGCAGTTCTTC. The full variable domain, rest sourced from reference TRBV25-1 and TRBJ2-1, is EADIYQTPRYLVIGTGKKITLECSQTMGHDKMYWYQQDPGMELHLIHYSYGVNSTEKGDLSSESTVSRIRTEHFPLTLESARPSHTSQYLCASRVGGASYNEQFFGPGTRLTVL.

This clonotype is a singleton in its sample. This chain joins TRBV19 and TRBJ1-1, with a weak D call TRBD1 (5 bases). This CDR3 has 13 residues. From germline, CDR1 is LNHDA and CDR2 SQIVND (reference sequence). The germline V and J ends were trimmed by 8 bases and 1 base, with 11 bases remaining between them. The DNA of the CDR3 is TGTGCCAGTTCGGGACTCCGGAACACTGAAGCTTTCTTT. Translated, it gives CASSGLRNTEAFF.

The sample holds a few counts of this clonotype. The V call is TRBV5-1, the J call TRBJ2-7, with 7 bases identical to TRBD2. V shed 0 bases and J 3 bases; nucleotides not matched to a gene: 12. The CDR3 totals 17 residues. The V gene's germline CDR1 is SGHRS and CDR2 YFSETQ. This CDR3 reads CASSLASPGLADYEQYF. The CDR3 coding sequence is TGCGCCAGCAGCTTGGCCTCGCCCGGCCTAGCGGACTACGAGCAGTACTTC.

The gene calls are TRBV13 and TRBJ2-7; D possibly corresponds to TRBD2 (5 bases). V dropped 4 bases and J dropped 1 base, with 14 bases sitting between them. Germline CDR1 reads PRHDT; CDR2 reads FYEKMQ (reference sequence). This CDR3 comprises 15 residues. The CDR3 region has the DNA TGTGCCAGCAGCTCGTTCGGACTGCTGTCCTACGAGCAGTACTTC. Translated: CASSSFGLLSYEQYF.